The 30 T cell receptor beta chains given below trace back to one sample, sequenced in a study of T cell clusters in autoimmune cytopenias. TRB rearrangements were amplified by touch-down multiplex PCR with mixed TRB-A/B primers. Each CDR3 protein gets one entry in TCRdb, which reprocessed the multiplex PCR reads and gives no DNA. Recorded for this sample: under 1,300 distinct CDR3 sequences. TRB was amplified from about 250 ng of peripheral blood genomic DNA per sample. Sample: peripheral blood. Receptors originate from a human donor with an autoimmune cytopenia or autoimmune hepatitis (not recorded which).

Its frequency marks this clonotype as large. This chain's CDR3 is CASSVRQKYEQYF. The chain couples TRBV6-1 to TRBJ2-7. The CDR3 has 13 residues. The germline V gene encodes CDR1 MNHNS and CDR2 SASEGT.

This rearrangement joins TRBV15 to TRBJ1-5; there is no DNA to check the TCRdb D call of TRBD1. This CDR3 is built from 15 residues. CDR1 and CDR2 (germline): LNHNV, YYDKDF (reference sequence). The CDR3 region is CATSRDPALNQPQHF.

In terms of frequency, this clonotype is medium-sized. The genes are TRBV12-3 or TRBV12-4 and TRBJ1-2. The CDR3 consists of 12 residues. The chain's CDR3 is CASSPNAWGYTF.

The V gene is TRBV20-1, the J gene TRBJ1-1; the TCRdb D gene call, TRBD1, has no DNA to confirm it. The V gene's germline CDR1 is DFQATT and CDR2 SNEGSKA (reference sequence). This CDR3 comprises 13 residues. Here the CDR3 reads CSARRGASSEAFF.

This clonotype registers medium-sized (0.01 to 0.1%) by frequency. The V call is TRBV6-2 or TRBV6-3, the J call TRBJ2-2; TCRdb lists TRBD1, though no DNA is available to test this call. There are 14 residues in the CDR3. Germline loops: CDR1 MNHEY, CDR2 SVGEGT. The CDR3 region is CASSYLWGPGELFF.

The chain couples TRBV30 to TRBJ2-7; TCRdb reports TRBD1, a call that lacks DNA to check it against. The germline gives CDR1 GTSNPN, CDR2 SVGIG (reference sequence). This CDR3 spans 14 amino acids. The chain's CDR3 is CAWSIPGVGYEQYF.

According to its frequency, this clonotype is medium-sized. This sequence joins TRBV11-2 and TRBJ1-5. CDR3 length: 13 amino acids. Per germline, CDR1 SGHAT and CDR2 FQNNGV. The CDR3 sequence: CASSLGRAQPQHF.

This chain links TRBV28 with TRBJ2-7; TCRdb returns TRBD1, unconfirmable since there is no DNA. This CDR3 is built from 14 residues. Germline CDR1 reads MDHEN; CDR2 reads SYDVKM. The CDR3 sequence: CASIWDRGTYEQYF.

CDR3 loop: CASSDQPPAWGGELFF. The rearrangement uses TRBV2 and TRBJ2-2; lacking DNA, the TRBD1 call made by TCRdb goes unchecked. CDR1 is SNHLY, CDR2 FYNNEI, per germline. The CDR3 is made up of 16 amino acids.

This clonotype counts as medium-sized by frequency. The chain links TRBV13 to TRBJ2-1. Germline assignment: CDR1 PRHDT and CDR2 FYEKMQ (reference sequence). The CDR3 is 16 residues long. The CDR3 protein is CASSSVQSSTYNEQFF. The full variable domain, in which reference TRBV13 and TRBJ2-1 provide the parts outside the CDR3, is AAGVIQSPRHLIKEKRETATLKCYPIPRHDTVYWYQQGPGQDPQFLISFYEKMQSDKGSIPDRFSAQQFSDYHSELNMSSLELGDSALYFCASSSVQSSTYNEQFFGPGTRLTVL.

CDR3 loop: CSARTGIRSYEQYF. The rearrangement links TRBV20-1 to TRBJ2-7; as DNA is missing, the TRBD1 call by TCRdb cannot be tested. The CDR3 has 14 residues. The germline gives CDR1 DFQATT, CDR2 SNEGSKA (reference sequence).

This clonotype counts as medium-sized by frequency. The rearrangement uses TRBV20-1 and TRBJ2-1. Germline V CDR1 and CDR2: DFQATT, SNEGSKA (reference sequence). There are 11 residues in the CDR3. CDR3 loop: CSARGVYEQFF.

This clonotype registers medium-sized by frequency. This rearrangement joins TRBV27 to TRBJ2-7. Germline V CDR1 and CDR2: MNHEY, SMNVEV (reference sequence). CDR3 size: 14 residues. CDR3 region: CASSHMLDGYEQYF.

This clonotype shows up as large by frequency. The chain uses TRBV6-5 and TRBJ1-2; TCRdb gives TRBD1 as the D gene, but with no DNA this cannot be confirmed. There are 14 residues in the CDR3. CDR1 MNHEY and CDR2 SVGAGI come from the germline V gene. This chain's CDR3 is CASSLAQGNYGYTF.

According to its frequency, this clonotype is medium-sized (0.01 to 0.1%). The chain carries TRBV6-6 and TRBJ1-1; TCRdb names TRBD1, which stays unverified in the absence of DNA. This CDR3 has 15 amino acids. Germline CDR1 and CDR2: MNHNY and SVGAGI (reference sequence). The chain's CDR3 is CASSYRQGPDNEAFF.

The genes are TRBV29-1 and TRBJ2-7; TCRdb returns TRBD1, unconfirmable since there is no DNA. Germline assignment: CDR1 SQVTM and CDR2 ANQGSEA. This CDR3 spans 14 amino acids. This chain's CDR3 is CSAQGADLLYEQYF.

This clonotype counts as hyperexpanded by frequency. V usage is TRBV29-1 and J usage is TRBJ2-5; TCRdb gives TRBD1 as the D gene, but with no DNA this cannot be confirmed. Germline V gene data show CDR1 as SQVTM and CDR2 as ANQGSEA. This CDR3 is 13 amino acids long. CDR3 residues: CSVARGVRETQYF.

According to its frequency, this clonotype is medium-sized. This chain links TRBV20-1 with TRBJ2-3; as DNA is missing, the TRBD1 call by TCRdb cannot be tested. Germline CDR1 DFQATT, CDR2 SNEGSKA (reference sequence). The CDR3 is made up of 14 amino acids. The CDR3 sequence is CSARGPRGSGTQYF.

The chain joins TRBV28 to TRBJ2-7; with no DNA, the TCRdb D assignment of TRBD2 cannot be verified. Germline-derived CDR1 and CDR2 are MDHEN and SYDVKM. CDR3 length: 13 amino acids. This CDR3 reads CASSLGGYNEQFF.

In terms of frequency, this clonotype is large (0.1 to 1%). The chain has TRBV29-1 and TRBJ1-1; as DNA is missing, the TRBD1 call by TCRdb cannot be tested. The CDR3 contains 11 residues. In germline, CDR1 is SQVTM, CDR2 ANQGSEA. The CDR3 reads CSVAGTGEAFF.

By frequency, this clonotype registers medium-sized. The chain joins TRBV11-2 to TRBJ2-1; with no DNA, the TCRdb D assignment of TRBD1 cannot be verified. The germline V gene has CDR1 SGHAT and CDR2 FQNNGV. The length of the CDR3 is 15 residues. CDR3 loop: CASSLGQGNDNEQFF.

The chain is built from TRBV28 and TRBJ2-7; the TCRdb D gene call, TRBD1, has no DNA to confirm it. There are 15 residues in the CDR3. Germline CDR1 reads MDHEN; CDR2 reads SYDVKM. The CDR3 region is CASSGAGTSSYEQYF.

Judged by frequency, this clonotype is medium-sized. The rearrangement links TRBV6-2 or TRBV6-3 to TRBJ2-7. Per the germline V gene, CDR1 is MNHEY and CDR2 is SVGEGT. This CDR3 has 13 residues. The CDR3 spells CASSFRGSYEQYF.

This chain joins TRBV10-3 and TRBJ2-3. Germline V lookup: CDR1 ENHRY, CDR2 SYGVKD. This CDR3 has 16 residues. The CDR3 protein is CAISEPGSSNTDTQYF.

CDR3 sequence reads: CASSNWAGFGETQYF. The gene calls are TRBV7-2 and TRBJ2-5. The CDR3 contains 15 residues. The V gene's germline CDR1 is SGHTA and CDR2 FQGNSA.

This clonotype is deemed large (0.1 to 1%) by its frequency. The chain employs TRBV30 and TRBJ2-2; TCRdb calls TRBD2, which cannot be checked without DNA. The CDR3 consists of 12 residues. Germline lookup yields CDR1 GTSNPN and CDR2 SVGIG (reference sequence). This chain's CDR3 is CAWWAPGGELFF. The full variable domain, completed using reference TRBV30 and TRBJ2-2, is SQTIHQWPATLVQPVGSPLSLECTVEGTSNPNLYWYRQAAGRGLQLLFYSVGIGQISSEVPQNLSASRPQDRQFILSSKKLLLSDSGFYLCAWWAPGGELFFGEGSRLTVL.

Measured by frequency, this clonotype is medium-sized. This sequence joins TRBV24-1 and TRBJ2-5. The CDR3 runs 13 residues. The V gene's germline CDR1 is KGHDR and CDR2 SFDVKD. The CDR3 loop is CATSDVGVATQYF.

J is TRBJ2-1 and V is TRBV20-1; the D call from TCRdb, TRBD1, cannot be confirmed without DNA. Germline CDR1 DFQATT, CDR2 SNEGSKA (reference sequence). This CDR3 has 12 residues. Here the CDR3 reads CSADRDSNEQFF.

This chain connects TRBV7-6 to TRBJ2-2; without DNA, the TCRdb call of TRBD1 cannot be checked. The CDR3 sequence is 13 residues long. Per germline, CDR1 SGHVS and CDR2 FNYEAQ. The CDR3 protein is CASSLDMSGELFF.

Its frequency marks this clonotype as large. This chain uses TRBV6-1 with TRBJ1-6. Germline assignment: CDR1 MNHNS and CDR2 SASEGT. The CDR3 consists of 14 residues. The chain's CDR3 is CASSELSDNSPLHF.